Given below is one T cell receptor (beta chain) in context. Its antigen is unidentified. Methods used by the authors: ImmunoSEQ yielded junction-only sequences lacking quality scores, so filtering differed. The method was immunoSEQ multiplex PCR; TCRdb's version includes in-frame clones alone and lacks a portion of them. The DNA was the basis for D and trimming; V, J and clone size are from that table. The sample carries millions of clones, about 92% recorded once. Trimming took 3 bases from V and 8 from J, leaving 11 bases between them. Per the germline V gene, CDR1 is SGDLS and CDR2 is YYNGEE. The CDR3 contains 13 residues. These data originate in a study of shared clonotypes between healthy human individuals. General observations from the study: Naive CD4 clonotypes overlapped across a few donors at roughly 5%. When compared with the clonotypes that were shared by all four sorted-subset donors, the non-shared clonotypes turned out to have lower generation probabilities.

Selected positively for CCR7 and CD45RO-negative, naive CD8 cells excluded terminally differentiated effector memory CD45RA+ cells. The receptor was isolated from a man younger than 35 in good health. Some clones in this sample may be carry-over from other donors' samples. Sequences were obtained from naive CD8+ T cells from PBMCs. The chain is built from TRBV9 and TRBJ1-4; D may be TRBD1 (6 bases). In nucleotides, the CDR3 is TGTGCCAGCAGCGCTCAGGACAGCGAAAAACTGTTTTTT. This sequence encodes CASSAQDSEKLFF.